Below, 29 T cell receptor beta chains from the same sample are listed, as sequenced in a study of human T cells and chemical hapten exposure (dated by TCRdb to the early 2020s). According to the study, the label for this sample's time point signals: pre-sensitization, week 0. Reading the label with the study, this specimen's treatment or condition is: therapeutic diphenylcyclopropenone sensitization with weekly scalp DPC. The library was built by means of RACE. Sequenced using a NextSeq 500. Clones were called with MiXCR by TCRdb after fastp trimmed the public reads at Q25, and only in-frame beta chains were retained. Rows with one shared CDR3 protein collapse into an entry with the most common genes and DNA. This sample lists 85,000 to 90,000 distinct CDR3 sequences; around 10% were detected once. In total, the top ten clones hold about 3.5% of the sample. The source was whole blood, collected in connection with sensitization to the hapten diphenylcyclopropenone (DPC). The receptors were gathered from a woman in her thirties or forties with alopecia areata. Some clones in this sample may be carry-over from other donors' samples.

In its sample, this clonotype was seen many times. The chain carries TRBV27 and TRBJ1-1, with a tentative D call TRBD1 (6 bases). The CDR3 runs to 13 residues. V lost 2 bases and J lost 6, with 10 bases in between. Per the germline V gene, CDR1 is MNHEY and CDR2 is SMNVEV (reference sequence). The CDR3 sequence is CASSLRGRAEAFF. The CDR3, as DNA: TGTGCCAGCAGTTTACGGGGGCGGGCTGAAGCTTTCTTT.

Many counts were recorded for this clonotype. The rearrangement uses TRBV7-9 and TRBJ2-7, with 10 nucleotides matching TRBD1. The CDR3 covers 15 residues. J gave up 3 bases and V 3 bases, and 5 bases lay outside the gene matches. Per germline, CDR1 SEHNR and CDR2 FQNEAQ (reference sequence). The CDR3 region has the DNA TGTGCCAGCAGCTTGGGGACAGGGGCCATCTACGAGCAGTACTTC. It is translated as CASSLGTGAIYEQYF. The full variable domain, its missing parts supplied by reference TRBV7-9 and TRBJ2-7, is DTGVSQNPRHKITKRGQNVTFRCDPISEHNRLYWYRQTLGQGPEFLTYFQNEAQLEKSRLLSDRFSAERPKGSFSTLEIQRTEQGDSAMYLCASSLGTGAIYEQYFGPGTRLTVT.

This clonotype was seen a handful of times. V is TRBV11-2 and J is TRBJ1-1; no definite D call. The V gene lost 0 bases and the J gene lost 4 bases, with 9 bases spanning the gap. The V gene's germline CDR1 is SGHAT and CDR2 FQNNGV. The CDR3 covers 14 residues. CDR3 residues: CASSLEGLGTEAFF. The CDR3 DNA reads TGTGCCAGCAGCTTAGAAGGGCTGGGCACTGAAGCTTTCTTT.

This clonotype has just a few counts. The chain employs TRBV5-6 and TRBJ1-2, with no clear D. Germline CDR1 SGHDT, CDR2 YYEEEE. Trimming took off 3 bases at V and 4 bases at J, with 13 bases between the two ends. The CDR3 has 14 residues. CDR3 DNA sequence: TGTGCCAGCAGCTCAGGTGATTTGGGCTATGGCTACACCTTC. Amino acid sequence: CASSSGDLGYGYTF.

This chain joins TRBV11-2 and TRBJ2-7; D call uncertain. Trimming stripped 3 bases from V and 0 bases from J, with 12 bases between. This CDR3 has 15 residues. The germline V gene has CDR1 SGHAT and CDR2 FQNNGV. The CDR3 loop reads CASSLYIGNSYEQYF. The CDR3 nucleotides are TGTGCCAGCAGCTTGTACATCGGCAACTCCTACGAGCAGTACTTC.

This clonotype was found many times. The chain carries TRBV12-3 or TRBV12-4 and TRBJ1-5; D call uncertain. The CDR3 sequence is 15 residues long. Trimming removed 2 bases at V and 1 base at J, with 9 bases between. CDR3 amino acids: CASSLYGYSNQPQHF. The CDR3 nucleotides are TGTGCCAGCAGTTTATATGGGTACAGCAATCAGCCCCAGCATTTT.

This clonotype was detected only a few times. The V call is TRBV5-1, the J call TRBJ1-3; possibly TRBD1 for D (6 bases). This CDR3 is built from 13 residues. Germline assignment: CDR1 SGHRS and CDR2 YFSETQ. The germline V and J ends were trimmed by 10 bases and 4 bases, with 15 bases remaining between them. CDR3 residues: CALIRDKGNTIYF. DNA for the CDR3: TGCGCCCTCATCCGGGACAAGGGAAACACCATATATTTT.

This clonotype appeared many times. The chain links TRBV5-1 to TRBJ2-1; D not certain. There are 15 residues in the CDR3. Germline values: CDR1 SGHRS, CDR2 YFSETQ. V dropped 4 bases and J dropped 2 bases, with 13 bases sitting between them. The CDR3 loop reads CASSTNDPPYNEQFF. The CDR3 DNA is TGCGCCAGCAGCACAAATGACCCCCCCTACAATGAGCAGTTCTTC.

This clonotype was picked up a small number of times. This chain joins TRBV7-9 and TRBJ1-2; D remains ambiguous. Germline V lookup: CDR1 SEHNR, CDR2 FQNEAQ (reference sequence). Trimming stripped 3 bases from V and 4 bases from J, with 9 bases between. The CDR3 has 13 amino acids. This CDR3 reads CASSFDGSYGYTF. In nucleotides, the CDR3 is TGTGCCAGCAGCTTTGACGGATCCTATGGCTACACCTTC.

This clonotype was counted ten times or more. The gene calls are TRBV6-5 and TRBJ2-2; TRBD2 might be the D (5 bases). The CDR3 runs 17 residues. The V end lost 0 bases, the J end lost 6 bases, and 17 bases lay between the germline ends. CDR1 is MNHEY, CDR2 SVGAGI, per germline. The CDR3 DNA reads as TGTGCCAGCAGTTACTCGAAATTCGGGGTTTCGGCCGGGGAGCTGTTTTTT. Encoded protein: CASSYSKFGVSAGELFF.

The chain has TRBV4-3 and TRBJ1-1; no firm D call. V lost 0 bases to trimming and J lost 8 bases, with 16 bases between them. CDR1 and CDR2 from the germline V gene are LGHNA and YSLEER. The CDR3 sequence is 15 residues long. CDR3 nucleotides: TGCGCCAGCAGCCAAGAAGGCTCGCACCCCATGGAAGCTTTCTTT. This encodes CASSQEGSHPMEAFF.

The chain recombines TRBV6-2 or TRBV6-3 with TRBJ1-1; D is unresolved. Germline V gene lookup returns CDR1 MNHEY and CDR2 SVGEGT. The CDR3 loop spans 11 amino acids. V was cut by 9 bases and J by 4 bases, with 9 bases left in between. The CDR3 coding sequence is TGTGCCAGAAGGACGTGCACTGAAGCTTTCTTT. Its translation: CARRTCTEAFF.

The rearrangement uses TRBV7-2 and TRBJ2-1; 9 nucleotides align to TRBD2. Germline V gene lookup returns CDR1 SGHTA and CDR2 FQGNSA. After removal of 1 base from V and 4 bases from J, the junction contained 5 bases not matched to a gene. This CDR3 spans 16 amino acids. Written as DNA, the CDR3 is TGTGCCAGCAGCTTAGTCGCGGGGGGGTTTTACAATGAGCAGTTCTTC. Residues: CASSLVAGGFYNEQFF.

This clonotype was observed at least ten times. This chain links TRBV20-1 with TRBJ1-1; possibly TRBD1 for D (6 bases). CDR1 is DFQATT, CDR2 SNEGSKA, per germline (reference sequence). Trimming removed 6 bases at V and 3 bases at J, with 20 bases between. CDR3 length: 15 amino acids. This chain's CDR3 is CSAPKAGAGDTEAFF. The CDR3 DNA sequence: TGCAGTGCCCCGAAGGCGGGGGCAGGGGACACTGAAGCTTTCTTT.

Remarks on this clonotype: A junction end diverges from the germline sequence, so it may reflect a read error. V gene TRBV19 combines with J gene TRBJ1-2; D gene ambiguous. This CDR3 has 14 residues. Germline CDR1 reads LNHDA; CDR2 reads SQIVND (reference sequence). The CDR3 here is CASSIGRLRDGCTF. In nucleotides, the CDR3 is TGTGCCAGTAGTATTGGCCGCCTTAGAGATGGCTGCACCTTC.

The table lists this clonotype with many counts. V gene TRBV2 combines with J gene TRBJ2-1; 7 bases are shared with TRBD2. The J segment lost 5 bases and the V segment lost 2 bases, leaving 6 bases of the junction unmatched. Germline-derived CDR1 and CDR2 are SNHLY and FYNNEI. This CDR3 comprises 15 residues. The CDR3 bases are TGTGCCAGCAGTGAAATGGGGGGGGTCAACAATGAGCAGTTCTTC. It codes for CASSEMGGVNNEQFF. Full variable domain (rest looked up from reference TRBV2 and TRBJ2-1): EPEVTQTPSHQVTQMGQEVILRCVPISNHLYFYWYRQILGQKVEFLVSFYNNEISEKSEIFDDQFSVERPDGSNFTLKIRSTKLEDSAMYFCASSEMGGVNNEQFFGPGTRLTVL.

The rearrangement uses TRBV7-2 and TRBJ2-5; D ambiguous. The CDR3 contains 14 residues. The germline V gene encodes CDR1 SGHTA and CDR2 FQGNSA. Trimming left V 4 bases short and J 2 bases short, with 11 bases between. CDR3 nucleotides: TGTGCCAGCAGCTCCAGAATTGGGCAAGAGACCCAGTACTTC. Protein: CASSSRIGQETQYF.

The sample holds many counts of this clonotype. CDR3 sequence: CASRPGGSSGNTIYF. The CDR3 coding sequence is TGTGCCAGCAGACCGGGGGGAAGCTCTGGAAACACCATATATTTT. The rearrangement joins TRBV5-6 to TRBJ1-3; D perhaps matches TRBD1 (5 bases). The V gene's germline CDR1 is SGHDT and CDR2 YYEEEE. Trimming left V 5 bases short and J 0 bases short, with 12 bases between. This CDR3 is built from 15 residues.

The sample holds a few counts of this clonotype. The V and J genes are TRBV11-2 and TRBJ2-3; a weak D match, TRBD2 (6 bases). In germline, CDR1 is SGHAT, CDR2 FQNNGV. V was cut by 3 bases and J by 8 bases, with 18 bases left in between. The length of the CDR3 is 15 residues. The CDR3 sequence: CASSLYGTDQGTQYF. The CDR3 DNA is TGTGCCAGCAGCTTGTACGGGACTGATCAGGGTACGCAGTATTTT.

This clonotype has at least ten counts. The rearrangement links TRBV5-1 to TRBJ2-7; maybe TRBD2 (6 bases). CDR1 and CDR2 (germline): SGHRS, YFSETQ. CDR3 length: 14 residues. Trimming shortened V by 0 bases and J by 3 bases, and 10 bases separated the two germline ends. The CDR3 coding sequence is TGCGCCAGCAGCTTGGAAGGACTATTCTACGAGCAGTACTTC. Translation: CASSLEGLFYEQYF.

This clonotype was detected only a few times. The CDR3 DNA reads as TGCGCCAGCAGCCAGACAGGGTCTAGCACAGATACGCAGTATTTT. Protein product: CASSQTGSSTDTQYF. V is TRBV5-1 and J is TRBJ2-3; 7 nucleotides line up with TRBD1. The CDR3 extends over 15 amino acids. Germline-derived CDR1 and CDR2 are SGHRS and YFSETQ. J was trimmed by 0 bases and V by 4 bases; bases with no gene match: 5.

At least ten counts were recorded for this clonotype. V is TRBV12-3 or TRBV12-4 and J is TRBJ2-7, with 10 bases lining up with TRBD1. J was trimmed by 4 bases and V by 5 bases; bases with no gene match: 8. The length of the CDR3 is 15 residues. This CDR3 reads CASSNRTGGSYEQYF. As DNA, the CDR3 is TGTGCCAGCAGTAATCGGACAGGGGGGAGTTACGAGCAGTACTTC.

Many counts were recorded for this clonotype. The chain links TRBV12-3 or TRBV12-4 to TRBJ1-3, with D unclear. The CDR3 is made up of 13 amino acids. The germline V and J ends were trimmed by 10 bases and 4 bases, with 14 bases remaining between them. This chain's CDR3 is CATQVQVGNTIYF. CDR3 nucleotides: TGTGCCACCCAAGTTCAAGTGGGAAACACCATATATTTT.

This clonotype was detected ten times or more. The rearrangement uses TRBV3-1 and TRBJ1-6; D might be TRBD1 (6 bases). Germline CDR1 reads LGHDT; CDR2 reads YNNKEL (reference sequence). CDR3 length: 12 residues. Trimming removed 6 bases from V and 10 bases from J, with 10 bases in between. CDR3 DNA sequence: TGTGCCAGCAGAGGGGGTGGGTCACCCCTCCACTTT. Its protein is CASRGGGSPLHF.

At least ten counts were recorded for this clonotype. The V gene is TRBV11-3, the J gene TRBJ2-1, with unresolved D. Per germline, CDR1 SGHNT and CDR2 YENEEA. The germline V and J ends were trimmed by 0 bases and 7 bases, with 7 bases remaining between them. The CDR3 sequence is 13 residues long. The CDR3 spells CASSLDPRNEQFF. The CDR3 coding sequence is TGTGCCAGCAGCTTAGACCCCCGAAATGAGCAGTTCTTC.

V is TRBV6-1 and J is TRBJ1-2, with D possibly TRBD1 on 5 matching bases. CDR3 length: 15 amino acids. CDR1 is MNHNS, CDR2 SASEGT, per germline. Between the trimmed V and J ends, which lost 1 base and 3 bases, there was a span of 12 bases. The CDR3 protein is CASSEGGGMYYGYTF. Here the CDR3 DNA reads TGTGCCAGCAGTGAAGGTGGGGGGATGTACTATGGCTACACCTTC.

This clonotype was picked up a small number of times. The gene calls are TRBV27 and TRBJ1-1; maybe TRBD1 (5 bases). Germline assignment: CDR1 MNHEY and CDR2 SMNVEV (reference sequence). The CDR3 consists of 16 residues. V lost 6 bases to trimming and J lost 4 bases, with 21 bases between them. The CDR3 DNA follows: TGTGCCAGCAGACTCGTGGGGCTCCTAAACGGCACTGAAGCTTTCTTT. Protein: CASRLVGLLNGTEAFF.

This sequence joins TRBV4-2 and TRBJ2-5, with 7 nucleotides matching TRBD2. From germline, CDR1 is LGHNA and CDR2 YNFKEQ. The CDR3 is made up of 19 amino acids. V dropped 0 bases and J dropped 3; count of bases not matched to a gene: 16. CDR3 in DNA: TGTGCCAGCAGCCAAGATTCCCTAAGGCGGGGGAAATTAAAAGAGACCCAGTACTTC. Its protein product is CASSQDSLRRGKLKETQYF.

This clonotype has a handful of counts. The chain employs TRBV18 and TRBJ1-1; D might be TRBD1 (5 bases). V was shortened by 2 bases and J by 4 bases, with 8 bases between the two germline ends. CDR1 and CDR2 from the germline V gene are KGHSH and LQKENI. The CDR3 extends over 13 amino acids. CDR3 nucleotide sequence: TGTGCCAGCTCACCAGGGGGGTCCACTGAAGCTTTCTTT. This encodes CASSPGGSTEAFF. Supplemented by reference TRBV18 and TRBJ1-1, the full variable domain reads NAGVMQNPRHLVRRRGQEARLRCSPMKGHSHVYWYRQLPEEGLKFMVYLQKENIIDESGMPKERFSAEFPKEGPSILRIQQVVRGDSAAYFCASSPGGSTEAFFGQGTRLTVV.